The clone carrying this T cell receptor beta chain was counted at least ten times. Its target is unknown. These data belong to a study of identical twins. TCRdb redid the calling of the 5' RACE reads with MiXCR, one entry per CDR3 protein. The table records under 350,000 distinct CDR3 sequences, around 9.7% of them present only once. The length of the CDR3 is 16 residues. Germline CDR1 reads SQVTM; CDR2 reads ANQGSEA. The V segment lost 5 bases and the J segment 4 bases; nucleotides outside the gene matches: 8. Only healthy Caucasians were enrolled as donors. Study-level findings and limits: Cord blood beta clonotypes that were abundant carried fewer insertions, and memory repertoires showed no such trend. Invariant cells of the MAIT and iNKT types might have partly distorted the zero-insertion analyses.

The same sample was also studied in work on yellow fever vaccine responses in identical twins. That source reports: Twins reportedly showed a vaccine T cell response that seemed partly convergent and partly personalized.

The source material was CD8+ T cells sorted from blood. The genes are TRBV29-1 and TRBJ2-3; 14 bases agree with TRBD2. This TCR was sampled from a woman aged 18-29 years in good health. The CDR3 region is CSVSGLAGVRADTQYF. In DNA, the CDR3 is TGCAGCGTTTCGGGACTAGCGGGAGTTCGCGCAGATACGCAGTATTTT.